This T cell receptor beta chain is from a study of blood T cell repertoires in COVID-19. Study background: Samples representing acute and convalescent COVID-19 were sourced from the United States, Italy and Spain. The cDNA or gDNA used as material had been derived from T cells, B-cell-depleted T cells, or PBMCs.

Deletions cut 6 bases from V and 11 bases from J, with 23 bases between. This CDR3 region has 15 residues. Germline V gives CDR1 MNHEY, CDR2 SVGAGI. Sequencing was performed with immunoSEQ multiplex PCR; in TCRdb, only in-frame clones are kept and a portion is missing. Of some 100,000 clones listed, around nine tenths are singletons. The TCR was taken from a man between 45 and 60 years old with acute or convalescent COVID-19. This sequence joins TRBV6-5 and TRBJ1-5; D gene uncertain. The sample consisted of peripheral blood. In DNA form, the CDR3 reads TGTGCCAGCAGCCCGACCGGGGAAGATTTCACCGCCCAGCATTTT. Translation: CASSPTGEDFTAQHF.